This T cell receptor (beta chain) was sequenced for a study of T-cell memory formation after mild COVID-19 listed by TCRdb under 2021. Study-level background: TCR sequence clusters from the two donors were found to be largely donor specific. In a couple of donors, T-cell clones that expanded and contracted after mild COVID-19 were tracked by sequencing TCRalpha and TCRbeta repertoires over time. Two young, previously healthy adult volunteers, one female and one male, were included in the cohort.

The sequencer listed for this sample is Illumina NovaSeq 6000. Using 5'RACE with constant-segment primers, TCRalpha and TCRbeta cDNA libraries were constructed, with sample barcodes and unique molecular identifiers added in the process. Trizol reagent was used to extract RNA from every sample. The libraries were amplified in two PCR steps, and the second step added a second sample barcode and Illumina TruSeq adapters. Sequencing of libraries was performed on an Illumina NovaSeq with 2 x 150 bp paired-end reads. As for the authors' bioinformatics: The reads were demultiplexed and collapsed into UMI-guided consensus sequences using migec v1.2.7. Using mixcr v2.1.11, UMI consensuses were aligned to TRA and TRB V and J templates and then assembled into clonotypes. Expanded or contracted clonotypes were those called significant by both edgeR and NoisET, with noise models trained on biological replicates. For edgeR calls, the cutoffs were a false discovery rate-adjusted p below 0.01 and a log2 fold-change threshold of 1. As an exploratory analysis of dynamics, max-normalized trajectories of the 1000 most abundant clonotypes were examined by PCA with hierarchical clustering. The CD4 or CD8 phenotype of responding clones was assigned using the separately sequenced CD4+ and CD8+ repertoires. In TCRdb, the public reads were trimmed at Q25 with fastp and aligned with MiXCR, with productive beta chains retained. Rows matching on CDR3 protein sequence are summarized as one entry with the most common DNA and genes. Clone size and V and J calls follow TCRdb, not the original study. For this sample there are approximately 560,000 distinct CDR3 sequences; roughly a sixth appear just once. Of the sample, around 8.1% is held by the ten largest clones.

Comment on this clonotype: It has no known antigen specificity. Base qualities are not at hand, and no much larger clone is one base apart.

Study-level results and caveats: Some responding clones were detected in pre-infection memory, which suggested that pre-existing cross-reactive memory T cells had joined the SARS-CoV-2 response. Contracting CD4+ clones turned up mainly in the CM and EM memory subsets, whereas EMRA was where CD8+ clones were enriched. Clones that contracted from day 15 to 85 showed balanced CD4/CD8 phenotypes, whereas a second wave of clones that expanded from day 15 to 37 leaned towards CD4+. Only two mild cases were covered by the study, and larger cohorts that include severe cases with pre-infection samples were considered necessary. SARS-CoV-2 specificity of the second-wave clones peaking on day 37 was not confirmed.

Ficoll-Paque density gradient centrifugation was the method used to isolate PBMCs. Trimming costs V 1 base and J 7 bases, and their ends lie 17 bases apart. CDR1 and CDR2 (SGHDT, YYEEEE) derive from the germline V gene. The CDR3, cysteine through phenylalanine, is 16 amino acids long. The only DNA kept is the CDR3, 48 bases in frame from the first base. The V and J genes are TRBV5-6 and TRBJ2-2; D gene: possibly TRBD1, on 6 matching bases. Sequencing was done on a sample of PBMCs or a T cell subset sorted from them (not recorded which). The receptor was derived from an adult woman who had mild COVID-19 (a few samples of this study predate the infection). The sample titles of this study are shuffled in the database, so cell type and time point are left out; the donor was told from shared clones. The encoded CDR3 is CASSLFMAGEIGELFF. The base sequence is TGTGCCAGCAGCTTGTTCATGGCAGGGGAGATCGGGGAGCTGTTTTTT.